These 27 T cell receptor beta chains were all obtained from the same sample, sequenced in a study of control samples from healthy donors and cancer patients. This table comes from immunoSEQ multiplex PCR, and its TCRdb copy is limited to in-frame clones, with some not included. This sample has about 190,000 clones, with roughly nine tenths found just once. The specimen sequenced was blood. The receptors derive from a man aged 30 to 45 in good health.

This chain connects TRBV5-8 to TRBJ2-1; 11 bases map to TRBD2. Trimming cost V 4 bases and J 0 bases; bases outside gene matches: 12. Germline values: CDR1 SGHTS, CDR2 YDEGEE. This CDR3 is built from 19 residues. The CDR3 nucleotides read TGTGCCAGCAGCACCCCACTAGCGGGGGCCCCGAGCTCCTACAATGAGCAGTTCTTC. Translated: CASSTPLAGAPSSYNEQFF.

The chain joins TRBV6-1 to TRBJ1-1, with no clear D. V dropped 2 bases and J dropped 11 bases, with 9 bases sitting between them. This CDR3 is built from 11 residues. From germline, CDR1 is MNHNS and CDR2 SASEGT. CDR3 in DNA: TGTGCCAGCAGTGAAATGGGAGGGGCTTTCTTT. It codes for CASSEMGGAFF.

The chain couples TRBV9 to TRBJ1-4, with 11 positions matching TRBD1. In germline, CDR1 is SGDLS, CDR2 YYNGEE. This CDR3 has 15 amino acids. With 3 bases clipped from V and 5 bases from J, the junction kept 3 bases outside the gene matches. CDR3 protein: CASSERDRGNEKLFF. CDR3 DNA sequence: TGTGCCAGCAGCGAGCGGGACAGGGGGAATGAAAAACTGTTTTTT.

V gene TRBV28 combines with J gene TRBJ2-7, with D maybe TRBD2 (6 bases). The CDR3 runs to 15 residues. Looked up from germline, CDR1 is MDHEN and CDR2 is SYDVKM. Trimming removed 1 base at V and 2 bases at J, with 12 bases between. This CDR3 reads CASSLSRGGAYEQYF. The DNA of the CDR3 is TGTGCCAGCAGTTTATCCCGCGGAGGGGCCTACGAGCAGTACTTC.

V and J are TRBV7-9 and TRBJ1-4, with a possible D match to TRBD1 (6 bases). The CDR3 contains 15 residues. Germline V lookup: CDR1 SEHNR, CDR2 FQNEAQ (reference sequence). V was clipped by 5 bases and J by 4 bases, with 14 bases between them. CDR3 nucleotide sequence: TGTGCCAGCAGCGAGACCAGGGGTTATAATGAAAAACTGTTTTTT. Amino acids: CASSETRGYNEKLFF.

CDR3 bases: TGTGCCAGCAGCATAATAGGCAGGGATAATTCACCCCTCCACTTT. It is translated as CASSIIGRDNSPLHF. The chain is built from TRBV7-2 and TRBJ1-6; maybe TRBD1 (5 bases). CDR1 is SGHTA and CDR2 is FQGNSA in the germline V gene. The ends were cut back, 5 bases at V and 5 bases at J, with 13 bases in the middle. The length of the CDR3 is 15 residues. The whole variable domain, remainder taken from reference TRBV7-2 and TRBJ1-6, is GAGVSQSPSNKVTEKGKDVELRCDPISGHTALYWYRQSLGQGLEFLIYFQGNSAPDKSGLPSDRFSAERTGGSVSTLTIQRTQQEDSAVYLCASSIIGRDNSPLHFGNGTRLTVT.

The rearrangement joins TRBV7-2 to TRBJ2-7, with D perhaps matching TRBD2 (6 bases). CDR1 and CDR2 (germline): SGHTA, FQGNSA. Trimming took 3 bases from V and 10 from J, leaving 13 bases between them. The CDR3 runs 12 residues. CDR3 DNA sequence: TGTGCCAGCAGCTTGTTCGGGGGAGAACAGTACTTC. Protein: CASSLFGGEQYF.

V usage is TRBV15 and J usage is TRBJ1-5; D not certain. This CDR3 is 15 amino acids long. Germline CDR1 LNHNV, CDR2 YYDKDF (reference sequence). V was clipped by 0 bases and J by 2 bases, with 8 bases between them. The CDR3 region is CATSRDHTGNQPQHF. The CDR3 bases are TGTGCCACCAGCAGAGATCACACGGGCAATCAGCCCCAGCATTTT. The variable domain in full, with the rest retrieved from reference TRBV15 and TRBJ1-5, is DAMVIQNPRYQVTQFGKPVTLSCSQTLNHNVMYWYQQKSSQAPKLLFHYYDKDFNNEADTPDNFQSRRPNTSFCFLDIRSPGLGDTAMYLCATSRDHTGNQPQHFGDGTRLSIL.

V usage is TRBV24-1 and J usage is TRBJ1-3; no firm D call. Germline V gene lookup returns CDR1 KGHDR and CDR2 SFDVKD. The CDR3 length is 13 residues. V was clipped by 3 bases and J by 1 base, with 3 bases between them. CDR3 in amino acids: CATSDLSGNTIYF. The CDR3 DNA follows: TGTGCCACCAGTGATCTATCTGGAAACACCATATATTTT.

Only a few counts were recorded for this clone. The J gene is TRBJ2-5, the V gene TRBV24-1, with 7 positions matching TRBD1. The CDR3 has 14 amino acids. The junction had 5 bases not matched to a gene; V was cut back by 5 bases and J by 3 bases. Germline V gives CDR1 KGHDR, CDR2 SFDVKD. The CDR3 DNA follows: TGTGCCACCAGTGTCGCCACAGGGGAAGAGACCCAGTACTTC. Encoded protein: CATSVATGEETQYF.

CDR3 protein: CASSSGQSSGNTIYF. CDR3 DNA sequence: TGTGCCAGCAGCTCCGGACAGAGCTCTGGAAACACCATATATTTT. The chain combines TRBV7-2 with TRBJ1-3, with a weak D call TRBD1 (6 bases). The CDR3 runs 15 residues. The germline V gene encodes CDR1 SGHTA and CDR2 FQGNSA. V was shortened by 4 bases and J by 0 bases, with 10 bases between the two germline ends.

CDR3: CASSLGGFKTGELFF. The DNA for the CDR3 is TGTGCCAGCAGCTTAGGTGGTTTCAAGACCGGGGAGCTGTTTTTT. This rearrangement joins TRBV7-2 to TRBJ2-2, with unresolved D. CDR3 length equals 15 residues. CDR1 and CDR2 from the germline V gene are SGHTA and FQGNSA. Trimming pared 1 base from V and 5 bases from J, leaving 11 bases between.

This chain connects TRBV18 to TRBJ1-5; tentative D call: TRBD1 (6 bases). This CDR3 contains 13 residues. V shed 8 bases and J shed 9 bases, with 17 bases lying between them. Germline V gene data show CDR1 as KGHSH and CDR2 as LQKENI. CDR3 region: CASTGQRLGPQHF. CDR3 bases: TGTGCCAGCACTGGACAGAGGCTAGGGCCCCAGCATTTT. Looking up the rest from reference TRBV18 and TRBJ1-5 gives the full variable domain: NAGVMQNPRHLVRRRGQEARLRCSPMKGHSHVYWYRQLPEEGLKFMVYLQKENIIDESGMPKERFSAEFPKEGPSILRIQQVVRGDSAAYFCASTGQRLGPQHFGDGTRLSIL.

The rearrangement links TRBV4-1 to TRBJ1-4, with TRBD1 as a possible D gene (6 bases). Deletions cut 1 base from V and 2 bases from J, with 14 bases between. CDR3 size: 17 residues. Per the germline V gene, CDR1 is MGHRA and CDR2 is YSYEKL. CDR3 amino acids: CASSQVRQAATNEKLFF. CDR3 nucleotides: TGCGCCAGCAGCCAAGTTCGACAGGCTGCTACTAATGAAAAACTGTTTTTT.

The rearrangement uses TRBV13 and TRBJ1-1, with 8 positions matching TRBD1. Trimming at V came to 1 base and at J to 6 bases, leaving 4 bases not matched to a gene. The CDR3 is 14 residues long. The germline V gene encodes CDR1 PRHDT and CDR2 FYEKMQ (reference sequence). The CDR3 DNA is TGTGCCAGCAGCTTAGACGGACAGGGATCTGAAGCTTTCTTT. Its translation is CASSLDGQGSEAFF.

The chain carries TRBV15 and TRBJ1-2; 9 positions match TRBD1. The V gene's germline CDR1 is LNHNV and CDR2 YYDKDF (reference sequence). V shed 5 bases and J 2 bases; nucleotides not matched to a gene: 6. The CDR3 is 15 amino acids. CDR3 loop: CATSERQGDNYGYTF. As DNA, the CDR3 is TGTGCCACCAGCGAACGACAGGGGGACAACTATGGCTACACCTTC.

The chain combines TRBV5-1 with TRBJ2-7; D gene ambiguous. The V end was cut by 4 bases, the J end by 4 bases, with 9 bases between. Germline V gives CDR1 SGHRS, CDR2 YFSETQ. The CDR3 extends over 12 amino acids. CDR3 nucleotide sequence: TGCGCCAGCAGCCTGGACGTGTACGAGCAGTACTTC. Amino acid sequence: CASSLDVYEQYF.

The chain has TRBV6-5 and TRBJ1-5, with 11 bases that match TRBD1. Germline V gene data show CDR1 as MNHEY and CDR2 as SVGAGI. The CDR3 is 15 residues long. The junction had 7 bases not matched to a gene; V was cut back by 5 bases and J by 7 bases. Written as DNA, the CDR3 is TGTGCCAGCAGTCGCCCGGGACAGGGGGGACAGCCCCAGCATTTT. Its translation is CASSRPGQGGQPQHF.

The CDR3 spells CATPRDEKLFF. In DNA form, the CDR3 reads TGTGCCACCCCTCGGGACGAAAAACTGTTTTTT. V is TRBV24-1 and J is TRBJ1-4, with D perhaps matching TRBD1 (5 bases). CDR1 is KGHDR and CDR2 is SFDVKD in the germline V gene. Trimming took 9 bases from V and 8 from J, leaving 9 bases between them. CDR3 length: 11 amino acids.

This rearrangement joins TRBV30 to TRBJ1-6; D remains ambiguous. This CDR3 spans 15 amino acids. Germline V lookup: CDR1 GTSNPN, CDR2 SVGIG (reference sequence). V was pared by 0 bases and J by 2 bases, with 8 bases between. The CDR3 DNA is TGTGCCTGGAGTGTGGGAAGACCCTATAATTCACCCCTCCACTTT. This gives the protein CAWSVGRPYNSPLHF.

This chain links TRBV19 with TRBJ1-1, with TRBD1 matching over 7 bases. CDR1 is LNHDA, CDR2 SQIVND, per germline (reference sequence). The CDR3 sequence is 13 residues long. Losses at the gene ends were 5 bases for V and 4 bases for J; bases not matched to a gene: 4. CDR3 DNA sequence: TGTGCCAGTAGTCCGTGGACAGGCACTGAAGCTTTCTTT. Translation: CASSPWTGTEAFF.

The table lists this clone with a count of one. The chain uses TRBV6-5 and TRBJ1-2; TRBD1 agrees at 7 bases. J was trimmed by 6 bases and V by 2 bases; bases with no gene match: 6. This CDR3 has 14 residues. CDR1 is MNHEY, CDR2 SVGAGI, per germline. CDR3: CASSYTTGADGYTF. The CDR3 DNA reads TGTGCCAGCAGTTACACTACAGGGGCCGATGGCTACACCTTC.

The chain links TRBV5-5 to TRBJ2-2; the match to TRBD1 covers 10 bases. This CDR3 is 16 amino acids long. V was pared by 5 bases and J by 2 bases, with 6 bases of the junction left unmatched. Germline V gene sequence: CDR1 SGHKS, CDR2 YYEKEE (reference sequence). CDR3 region: CASSHRQGANTGELFF. CDR3 nucleotide sequence: TGTGCCAGCAGTCATCGACAGGGGGCAAACACCGGGGAGCTGTTTTTT. Together with reference TRBV5-5 and TRBJ2-2, the CDR3 gives the full variable domain: DAGVTQSPTHLIKTRGQQVTLRCSPISGHKSVSWYQQVLGQGPQFIFQYYEKEERGRGNFPDRFSARQFPNYSSELNVNALLLGDSALYLCASSHRQGANTGELFFGEGSRLTVL.

The chain employs TRBV19 and TRBJ2-3; 10 bases map to TRBD2. Trimming took 2 bases from V and 4 from J; bases not matched to a gene: 6. CDR1 is LNHDA and CDR2 is SQIVND in the germline V gene (reference sequence). CDR3 size: 16 residues. The CDR3 DNA sequence: TGTGCCAGTAGTATATCTCTAGCGGGGGAAGCAGATACGCAGTATTTT. This gives the protein CASSISLAGEADTQYF.

This rearrangement joins TRBV28 to TRBJ2-2, with 8 bases identical to TRBD2. With 8 bases clipped from V and 1 base from J, the junction kept 6 bases outside the gene matches. The CDR3 has 15 residues. Germline CDR1 reads MDHEN; CDR2 reads SYDVKM. The CDR3 DNA reads TGTGCCAGCTTCCGCGGGGGGTTGAACACCGGGGAGCTGTTTTTT. It is translated as CASFRGGLNTGELFF.

The rearrangement joins TRBV18 to TRBJ2-1; 10 bases are shared with TRBD1. Germline CDR1 is KGHSH and CDR2 is LQKENI. With 6 bases clipped from V and 5 bases from J, the junction kept 4 bases outside the gene matches. The CDR3 runs 14 residues. The CDR3 sequence: CASSRGTGDNEQFF. For the CDR3, the DNA is TGTGCCAGCTCCCGAGGGACAGGGGACAATGAGCAGTTCTTC. Using reference TRBV18 and TRBJ2-1 for the parts outside the CDR3, the full variable domain is NAGVMQNPRHLVRRRGQEARLRCSPMKGHSHVYWYRQLPEEGLKFMVYLQKENIIDESGMPKERFSAEFPKEGPSILRIQQVVRGDSAAYFCASSRGTGDNEQFFGPGTRLTVL.

In its sample, this clone was seen once. The rearrangement uses TRBV7-9 and TRBJ2-2; D is unclear. The V gene's germline CDR1 is SEHNR and CDR2 FQNEAQ (reference sequence). This CDR3 spans 15 amino acids. Trimming left V 5 bases short and J 1 base short, with 11 bases between. Written as DNA, the CDR3 is TGTGCCAGCAGCCCTGAAGGCTGGAACACCGGGGAGCTGTTTTTT. Translation: CASSPEGWNTGELFF.